The clone carrying this T cell receptor beta chain was counted ten times or more. Its specificity is not known. This sample was included in a study of T cells in Graves' hyperthyroidism and ophthalmopathy. Patients with uncontrolled infections, other autoimmune diseases, pregnancy or lactation were excluded. CDR3 length: 16 residues. Trimming at V came to 4 bases and at J to 4 bases, leaving 9 bases not matched to a gene. Germline assignment: CDR1 ENHRY and CDR2 SYGVKD. Findings and caveats of the study: It was a median around seven months before onset that the model predicted ophthalmopathy.

RNA transcripts served as the template for amplifying TCR beta CDR3 regions. HTBI primers were used for first-round RT-PCR of the TCR CDR3. TCRdb re-called the multiplex PCR reads through MiXCR, storing one row per CDR3 protein. The sample records under 350,000 distinct CDR3 sequences, 12% to 15% being singletons. This chain links TRBV10-3 with TRBJ1-2; TRBD1 matches at 10 bases. The TCR sequence derives from a woman aged 40-49 years with Graves' ophthalmopathy. The sequencing sample was made of blood. The CDR3 here is CAISANRQGASYGYTF. The DNA for the CDR3 is TGTGCCATCAGTGCAAACCGACAGGGGGCGTCCTATGGCTACACCTTC.